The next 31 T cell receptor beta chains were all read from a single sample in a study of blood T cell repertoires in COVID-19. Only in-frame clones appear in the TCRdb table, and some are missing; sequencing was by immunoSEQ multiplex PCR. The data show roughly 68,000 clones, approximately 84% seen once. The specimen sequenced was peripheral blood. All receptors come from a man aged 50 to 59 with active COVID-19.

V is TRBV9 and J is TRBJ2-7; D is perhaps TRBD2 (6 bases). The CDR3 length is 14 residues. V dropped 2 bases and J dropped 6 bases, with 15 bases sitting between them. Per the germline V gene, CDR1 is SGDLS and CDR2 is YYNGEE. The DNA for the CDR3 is TGTGCCAGCAGCGTGATAGGGACTTCCGGCGAGCAGTACTTC. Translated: CASSVIGTSGEQYF.

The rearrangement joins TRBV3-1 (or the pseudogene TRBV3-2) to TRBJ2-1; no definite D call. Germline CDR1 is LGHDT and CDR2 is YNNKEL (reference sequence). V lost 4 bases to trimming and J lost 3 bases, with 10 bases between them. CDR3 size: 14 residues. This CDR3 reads CASSRHNDYNEQFF. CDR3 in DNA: TGTGCCAGCAGCCGTCACAATGACTACAATGAGCAGTTCTTC.

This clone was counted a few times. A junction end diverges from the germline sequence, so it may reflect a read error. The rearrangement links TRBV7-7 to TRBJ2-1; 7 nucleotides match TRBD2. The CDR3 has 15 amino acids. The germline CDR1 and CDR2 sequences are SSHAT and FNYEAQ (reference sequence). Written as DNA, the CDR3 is TGTGCTAGCAGCTCTGGTAGCGGGTGGTACAATGAGCAGTTCTTC. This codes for CASSSGSGWYNEQFF.

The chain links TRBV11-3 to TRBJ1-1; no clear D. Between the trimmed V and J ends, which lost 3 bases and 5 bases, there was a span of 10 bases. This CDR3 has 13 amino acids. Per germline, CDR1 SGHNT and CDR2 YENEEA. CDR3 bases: TGTGCCAGCAGCTTTCGGAGAACAACTGAAGCTTTCTTT. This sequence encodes CASSFRRTTEAFF.

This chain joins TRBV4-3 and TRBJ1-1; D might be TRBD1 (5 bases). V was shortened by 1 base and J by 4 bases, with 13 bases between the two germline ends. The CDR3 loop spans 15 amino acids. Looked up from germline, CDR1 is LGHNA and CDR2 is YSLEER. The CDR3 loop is CASSQGGWGVTEAFF. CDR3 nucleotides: TGCGCCAGCAGCCAAGGAGGATGGGGCGTCACTGAAGCTTTCTTT.

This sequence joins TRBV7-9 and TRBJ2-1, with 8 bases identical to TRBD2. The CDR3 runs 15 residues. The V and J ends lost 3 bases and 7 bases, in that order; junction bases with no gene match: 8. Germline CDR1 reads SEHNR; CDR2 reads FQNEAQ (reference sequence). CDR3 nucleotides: TGTGCCAGCAGCTTGTACGGGGGGGTATCAAATGAGCAGTTCTTC. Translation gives CASSLYGGVSNEQFF.

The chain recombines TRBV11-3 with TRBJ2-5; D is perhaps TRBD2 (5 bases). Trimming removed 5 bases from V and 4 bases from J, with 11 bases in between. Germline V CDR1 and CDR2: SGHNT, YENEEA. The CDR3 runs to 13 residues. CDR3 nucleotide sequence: TGTGCCAGCAGCGTGAGGGTTAGAGAGACCCAGTACTTC. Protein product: CASSVRVRETQYF.

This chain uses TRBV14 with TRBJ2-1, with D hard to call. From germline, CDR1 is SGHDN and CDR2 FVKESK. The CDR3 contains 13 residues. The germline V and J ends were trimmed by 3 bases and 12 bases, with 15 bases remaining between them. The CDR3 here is CASSHPSQATQFF. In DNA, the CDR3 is TGTGCCAGCAGCCACCCTAGTCAAGCTACGCAGTTCTTC.

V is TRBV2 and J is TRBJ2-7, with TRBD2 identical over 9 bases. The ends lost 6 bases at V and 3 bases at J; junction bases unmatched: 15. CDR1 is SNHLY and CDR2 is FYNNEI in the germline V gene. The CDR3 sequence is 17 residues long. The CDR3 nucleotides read TGTGCCAGCAGGAAGATGCCCTCTAGCGGGACCGTCTACGAGCAGTACTTC. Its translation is CASRKMPSSGTVYEQYF.

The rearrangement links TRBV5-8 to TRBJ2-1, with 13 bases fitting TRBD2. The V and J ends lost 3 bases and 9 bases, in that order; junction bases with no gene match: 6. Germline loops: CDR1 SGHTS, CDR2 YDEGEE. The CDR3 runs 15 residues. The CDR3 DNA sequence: TGTGCCAGCAGCTGGACTAGCGGGGGTTTGGGTGAGCAGTTCTTC. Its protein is CASSWTSGGLGEQFF.

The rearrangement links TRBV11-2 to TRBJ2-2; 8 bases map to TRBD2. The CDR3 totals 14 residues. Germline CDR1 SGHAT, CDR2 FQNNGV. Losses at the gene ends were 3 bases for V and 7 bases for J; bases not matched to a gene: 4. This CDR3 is CASSFPGLGGELFF. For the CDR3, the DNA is TGTGCCAGCAGCTTCCCGGGACTAGGCGGGGAGCTGTTTTTT.

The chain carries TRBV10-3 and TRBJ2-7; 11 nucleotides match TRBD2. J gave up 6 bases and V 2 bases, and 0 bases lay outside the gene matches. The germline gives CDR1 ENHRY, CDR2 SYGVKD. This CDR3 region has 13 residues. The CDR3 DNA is TGTGCCATCAGTGAGGGACTAGCGGGCGAGCAGTACTTC. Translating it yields CAISEGLAGEQYF.

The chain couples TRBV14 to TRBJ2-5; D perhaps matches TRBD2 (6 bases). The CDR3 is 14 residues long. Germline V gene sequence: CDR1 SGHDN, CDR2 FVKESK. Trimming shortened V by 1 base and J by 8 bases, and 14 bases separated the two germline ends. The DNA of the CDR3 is TGTGCCAGCAGCCAAGTCCTGGAGCGGGCAACCCAGTACTTC. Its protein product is CASSQVLERATQYF.

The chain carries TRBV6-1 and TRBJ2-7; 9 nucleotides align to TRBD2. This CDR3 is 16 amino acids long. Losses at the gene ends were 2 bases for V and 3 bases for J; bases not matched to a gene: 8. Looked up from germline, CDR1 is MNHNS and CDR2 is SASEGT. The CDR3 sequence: CASSEWSAGGNYEQYF. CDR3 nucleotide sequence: TGTGCCAGCAGTGAATGGTCGGCGGGAGGGAACTACGAGCAGTACTTC.

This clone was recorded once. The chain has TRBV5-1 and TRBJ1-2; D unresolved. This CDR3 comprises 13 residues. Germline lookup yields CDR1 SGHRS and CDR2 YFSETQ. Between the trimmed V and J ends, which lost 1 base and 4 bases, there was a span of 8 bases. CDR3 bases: TGCGCCAGCAGCTTGTCGGGGATCTATGGCTACACCTTC. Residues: CASSLSGIYGYTF.

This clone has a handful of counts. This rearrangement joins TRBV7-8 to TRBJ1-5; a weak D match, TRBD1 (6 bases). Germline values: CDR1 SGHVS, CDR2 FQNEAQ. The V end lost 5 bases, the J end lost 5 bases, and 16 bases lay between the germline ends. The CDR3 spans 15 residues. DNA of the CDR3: TGTGCCAGCAGCCGGTGGGGGGGGCCTGATCAGCCCCAGCATTTT. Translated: CASSRWGGPDQPQHF.

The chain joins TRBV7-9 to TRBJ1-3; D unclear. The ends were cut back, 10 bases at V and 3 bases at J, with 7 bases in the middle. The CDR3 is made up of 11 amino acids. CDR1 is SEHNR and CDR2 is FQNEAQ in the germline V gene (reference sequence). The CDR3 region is CATGSGNTIYF. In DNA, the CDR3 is TGTGCCACCGGGAGTGGAAACACCATATATTTT.

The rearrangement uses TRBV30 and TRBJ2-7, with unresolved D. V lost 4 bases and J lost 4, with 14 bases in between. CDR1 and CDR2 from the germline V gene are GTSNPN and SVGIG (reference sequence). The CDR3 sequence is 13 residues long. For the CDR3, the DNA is TGTGCCTGGAATCGTATCGGTTCGTACGAGCAGTACTTC. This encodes CAWNRIGSYEQYF.

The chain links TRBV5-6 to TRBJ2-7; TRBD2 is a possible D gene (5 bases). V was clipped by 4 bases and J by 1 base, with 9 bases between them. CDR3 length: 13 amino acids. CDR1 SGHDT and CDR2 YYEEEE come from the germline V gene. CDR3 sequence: CASSLDFSYEQYF. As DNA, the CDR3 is TGTGCCAGCAGCCTGGACTTTTCCTACGAGCAGTACTTC.

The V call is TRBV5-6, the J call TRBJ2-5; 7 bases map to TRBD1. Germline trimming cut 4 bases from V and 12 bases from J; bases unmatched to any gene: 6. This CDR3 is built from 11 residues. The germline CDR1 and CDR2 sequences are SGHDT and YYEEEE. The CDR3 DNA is TGTGCCAGCAGCCAAACAGGGGACAAGTACTTC. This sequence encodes CASSQTGDKYF. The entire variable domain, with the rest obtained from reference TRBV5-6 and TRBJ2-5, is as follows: DAGVTQSPTHLIKTRGQQVTLRCSPKSGHDTVSWYQQALGQGPQFIFQYYEEEERQRGNFPDRFSGHQFPNYSSELNVNALLLGDSALYLCASSQTGDKYFGPGTRLLVL.

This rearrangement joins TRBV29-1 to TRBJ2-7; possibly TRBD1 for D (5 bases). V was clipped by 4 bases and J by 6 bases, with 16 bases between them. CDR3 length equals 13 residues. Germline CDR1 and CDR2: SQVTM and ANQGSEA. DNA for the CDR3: TGCAGCGTTGTTCAGGGTATAATATCCGAGCAGTACTTC. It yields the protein CSVVQGIISEQYF.

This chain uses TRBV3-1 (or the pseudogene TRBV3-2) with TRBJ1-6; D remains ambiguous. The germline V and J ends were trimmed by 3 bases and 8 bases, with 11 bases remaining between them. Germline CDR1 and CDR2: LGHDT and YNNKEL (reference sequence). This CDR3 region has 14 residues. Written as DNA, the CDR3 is TGTGCCAGCAGCCAGTTTGACTCAGATTCACCCCTCCACTTT. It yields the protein CASSQFDSDSPLHF.

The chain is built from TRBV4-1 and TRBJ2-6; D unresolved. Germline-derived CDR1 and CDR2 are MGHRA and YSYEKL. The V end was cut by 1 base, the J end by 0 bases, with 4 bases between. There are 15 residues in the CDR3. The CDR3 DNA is TGCGCCAGCAGCCAAGCGGGCTCTGGGGCCAACGTCCTGACTTTC. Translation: CASSQAGSGANVLTF.

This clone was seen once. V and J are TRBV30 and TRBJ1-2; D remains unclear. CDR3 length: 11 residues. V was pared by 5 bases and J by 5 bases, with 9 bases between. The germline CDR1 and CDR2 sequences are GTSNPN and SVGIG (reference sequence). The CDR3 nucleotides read TGTGCCTGGGCCGTACGGTATGGCTACACCTTC. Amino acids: CAWAVRYGYTF.

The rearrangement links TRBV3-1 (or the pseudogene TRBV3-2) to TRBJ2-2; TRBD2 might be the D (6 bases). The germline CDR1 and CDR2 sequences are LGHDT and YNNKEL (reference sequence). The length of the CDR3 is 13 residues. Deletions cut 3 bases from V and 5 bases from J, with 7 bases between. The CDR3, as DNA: TGTGCCAGCAGCCATGGGGGGACCGGGGAGCTGTTTTTT. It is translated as CASSHGGTGELFF.

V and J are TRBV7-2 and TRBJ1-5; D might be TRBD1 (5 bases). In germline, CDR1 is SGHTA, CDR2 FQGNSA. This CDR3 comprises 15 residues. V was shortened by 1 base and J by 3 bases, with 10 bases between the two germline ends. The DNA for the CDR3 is TGTGCCAGCAGCTTAGACGGCAGGGACAATCAGCCCCAGCATTTT. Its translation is CASSLDGRDNQPQHF.

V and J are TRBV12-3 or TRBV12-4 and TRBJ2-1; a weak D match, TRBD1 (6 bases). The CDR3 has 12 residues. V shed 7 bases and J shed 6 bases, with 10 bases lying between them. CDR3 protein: CASKGDFNEQFF. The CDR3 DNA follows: TGTGCCAGCAAGGGGGATTTCAATGAGCAGTTCTTC.

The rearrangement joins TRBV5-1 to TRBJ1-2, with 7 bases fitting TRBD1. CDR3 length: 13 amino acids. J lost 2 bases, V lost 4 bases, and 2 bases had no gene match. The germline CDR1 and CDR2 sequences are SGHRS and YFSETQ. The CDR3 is CASSRDRNYGYTF. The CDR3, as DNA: TGCGCCAGCAGCCGGGACAGAAACTATGGCTACACCTTC.

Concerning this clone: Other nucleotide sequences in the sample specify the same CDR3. DNA of the CDR3: TGTGCCAGCAGTTACTATAGGGGCTACGAGCAGTACTTC. Its protein product is CASSYYRGYEQYF. The V gene is TRBV6-5, the J gene TRBJ2-7, with a weak D call TRBD1 (5 bases). This CDR3 is built from 13 residues. Trimming cost V 1 base and J 3 bases, with 7 bases left between them. The germline V gene encodes CDR1 MNHEY and CDR2 SVGAGI.

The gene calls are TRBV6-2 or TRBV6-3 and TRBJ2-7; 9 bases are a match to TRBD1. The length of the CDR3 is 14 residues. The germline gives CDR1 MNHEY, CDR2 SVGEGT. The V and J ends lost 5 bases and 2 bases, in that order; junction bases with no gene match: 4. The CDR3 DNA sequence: TGTGCCAGCAGTCCCGGGACAGGGCCCTACGAGCAGTACTTC. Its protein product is CASSPGTGPYEQYF.

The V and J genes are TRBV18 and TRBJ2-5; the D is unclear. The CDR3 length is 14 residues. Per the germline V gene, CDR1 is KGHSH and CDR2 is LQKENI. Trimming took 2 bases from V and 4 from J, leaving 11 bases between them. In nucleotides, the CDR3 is TGTGCCAGCTCACCAACTGTGTCCGGAGAGACCCAGTACTTC. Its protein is CASSPTVSGETQYF.